This T cell receptor beta chain emerged from a study of vaccination and CD4 T cells after COVID-19. About the research overall: Convalescent donors totaled six males and four females, including two who were Hispanic. Median time from COVID diagnosis to post-COVID sampling was about 100 days (35 to 161). The peptides that stimulated the cells were overlapping spike peptides from SARS-CoV-2, HCoV-NL63, HCoV-OC43 and HCoV-229E.

A remark on this clonotype: Antigen unknown.

Germline CDR1 and CDR2: DFQATT and SNEGSKA (reference sequence). The V end was cut by 0 bases, the J end by 7 bases, with 13 bases between. The CDR3 is 14 amino acids. Regarding treatment: roughly 11-day PBMC culture with coronavirus spike peptide pools or control peptides (ViraFEST assay). An Oncomine TCR Beta short-read assay was used to sequence the DNA from cultured CD4+ T cells. TCRdb reprocessed the PCR reads with MiXCR, giving one entry per CDR3 protein. The sample contains around 15,000 distinct CDR3 sequences, about four fifths of which appear only once. The rearrangement links TRBV20-1 to TRBJ1-5; no reliable D call. Sequencing input: CD4+ T cells from blood, cultured in vitro. The receptor's source is a human donor who had recovered from COVID-19. CDR3 sequence: CSARDIGSGQPQHF. In nucleotides, the CDR3 is TGCAGTGCTAGAGATATAGGCAGTGGCCAGCCCCAGCATTTT.